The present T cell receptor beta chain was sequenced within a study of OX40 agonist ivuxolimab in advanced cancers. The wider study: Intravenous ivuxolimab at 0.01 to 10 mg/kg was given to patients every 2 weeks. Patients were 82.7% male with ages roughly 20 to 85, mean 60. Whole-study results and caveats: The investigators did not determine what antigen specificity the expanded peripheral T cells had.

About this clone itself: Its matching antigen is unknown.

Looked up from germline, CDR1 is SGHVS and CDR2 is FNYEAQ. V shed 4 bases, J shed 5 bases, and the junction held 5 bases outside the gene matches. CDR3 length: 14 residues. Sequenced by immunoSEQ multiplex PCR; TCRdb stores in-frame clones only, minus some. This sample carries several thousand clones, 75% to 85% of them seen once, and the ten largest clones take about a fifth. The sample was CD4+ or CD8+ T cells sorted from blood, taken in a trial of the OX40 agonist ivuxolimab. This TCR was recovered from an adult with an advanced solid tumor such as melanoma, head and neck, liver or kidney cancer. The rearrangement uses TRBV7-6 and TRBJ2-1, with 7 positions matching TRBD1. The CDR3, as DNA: TGTGCCAGCAGCTCAGCCGGGACAGACAATGAGCAGTTCTTC. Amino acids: CASSSAGTDNEQFF.